A single sample is the source of the 9 T cell receptor beta chains below, sequenced in a study of T cell clonotyping in hematopoietic cell transplantation. Sequencing used immunoSEQ multiplex PCR; TCRdb keeps in-frame clones, though not all of them. The sample holds 1,500 to 2,500 clones, around 79% seen once. The input for sequencing was peripheral blood mononuclear cells, taken 30 days after allogeneic stem cell transplant. The receptors shown here come from a male patient aged 50 to 59 who had an allogeneic stem cell transplant from an unrelated donor, so the T cells may come from the graft donor. Some clones in this sample may be carry-over from other donors' samples.

The rearrangement joins TRBV7-9 to TRBJ2-1; D remains unclear. Germline values: CDR1 SEHNR, CDR2 FQNEAQ (reference sequence). The CDR3 extends over 13 amino acids. The V end was cut by 2 bases, the J end by 2 bases, with 4 bases between. The CDR3 region has the DNA TGTGCCAGCAGCTTAATCACCTACAATGAGCAGTTCTTC. Translating gives CASSLITYNEQFF.

The genes are TRBV5-1 and TRBJ2-6; no firm D call. Trimming left V 1 base short and J 1 base short, with 3 bases between. The CDR3 is made up of 14 amino acids. CDR1 and CDR2 from the germline V gene are SGHRS and YFSETQ. The CDR3 region is CASSLKSGANVLTF. The CDR3 DNA follows: TGCGCCAGCAGCTTGAAGTCTGGGGCCAACGTCCTGACTTTC.

The chain has TRBV4-3 and TRBJ2-7; TRBD2 agrees at 7 bases. From germline, CDR1 is LGHNA and CDR2 YSLEER. The V gene end was trimmed by 4 bases and the J gene end by 2 bases; junction bases not matched to a gene: 11. The CDR3 sequence is 16 residues long. The CDR3 DNA follows: TGCGCCAGCAGCCCATCAGCCAGCGGGAATACCTACGAGCAGTACTTC. It is translated as CASSPSASGNTYEQYF.

The chain has TRBV14 and TRBJ1-3, with D uncertain. Germline values: CDR1 SGHDN, CDR2 FVKESK. The CDR3 sequence is 13 residues long. Trimming removed 4 bases at V and 7 bases at J, with 11 bases between. CDR3 DNA: TGTGCCAGCAGCCCTCAGCTCGGCAACACCATATATTTT. This codes for CASSPQLGNTIYF.

V is TRBV28 and J is TRBJ2-1; 7 nucleotides agree with TRBD2. This CDR3 is 18 amino acids long. J lost 7 bases, V lost 7 bases, and 22 bases had no gene match. The V gene's germline CDR1 is MDHEN and CDR2 SYDVKM. The CDR3 region is CASISTLGSGGSKNEQFF. DNA for the CDR3: TGTGCCAGCATCTCGACACTGGGATCGGGCGGGAGTAAGAATGAGCAGTTCTTC.

The chain carries TRBV6-1 and TRBJ1-1; D gene uncertain. V lost 3 bases, J lost 3 bases, and 8 bases lay in between. Germline V gene data show CDR1 as MNHNS and CDR2 as SASEGT. The CDR3 runs 13 residues. The CDR3 DNA sequence: TGTGCCAGCAGTGAGGTGTCGTACACTGAAGCTTTCTTT. This encodes CASSEVSYTEAFF.

The rearrangement joins TRBV2 to TRBJ1-1; the D is unclear. This CDR3 region has 14 residues. From germline, CDR1 is SNHLY and CDR2 FYNNEI. The V and J ends lost 3 bases and 2 bases respectively, with 10 bases between them. CDR3 sequence: CASSDPPINTEAFF. The CDR3 DNA is TGTGCCAGCAGTGATCCGCCGATTAACACTGAAGCTTTCTTT.

This chain joins TRBV29-1 and TRBJ2-7; TRBD2 aligns across 7 bases. This CDR3 is 13 amino acids long. Germline CDR1 SQVTM, CDR2 ANQGSEA. With V trimmed by 6 bases and J by 2 bases, 7 bases remained unmatched. CDR3 DNA sequence: TGCAGCGTGCGGGGCGGGGGAACCTACGAGCAGTACTTC. It specifies CSVRGGGTYEQYF.

In its sample, this clone was seen once. The chain employs TRBV11-1 and TRBJ2-5; D gene ambiguous. The CDR3 is 16 residues long. Trimming took off 5 bases at V and 2 bases at J, with 18 bases between the two ends. Germline V gene data show CDR1 as SGHAT and CDR2 as FQDESV (reference sequence). The CDR3 bases are TGTGCCAGCAGCCCCCGACGCGCAATCCAACAAGAGACCCAGTACTTC. Translation gives CASSPRRAIQQETQYF. Full variable domain (rest looked up from reference TRBV11-1 and TRBJ2-5): EAEVAQSPRYKITEKSQAVAFWCDPISGHATLYWYRQILGQGPELLVQFQDESVVDDSQLPKDRFSAERLKGVDSTLKIQPAELGDSAMYLCASSPRRAIQQETQYFGPGTRLLVL.